The sequence of this T cell receptor beta chain was determined in a study of blood T cell repertoires in COVID-19. As for the study in general: Sources were T cells, B-cell-depleted T cells, or PBMCs; the material itself was cDNA or gDNA.

V was pared by 4 bases and J by 3 bases, with 11 bases between. This CDR3 is built from 14 residues. Germline V gives CDR1 SGHNT, CDR2 YYREEE (reference sequence). Profiling relied on immunoSEQ multiplex PCR, and the TCRdb table lists in-frame clones only, not all of them. The table has roughly 220,000 clones, almost 90% seen once; the top ten hold over 13%. The source material was PBMCs or T cells enriched from blood (not recorded which). The J gene is TRBJ1-3, the V gene TRBV5-4; D possibly corresponds to TRBD1 (6 bases). The sequence derives from a man aged 25 to 40 who had been exposed to COVID-19. CDR3 nucleotide sequence: TGTGCCAGCAGCCCCGAAGGGGGTGGAAACACCATATATTTT. It specifies CASSPEGGGNTIYF.